These 26 T cell receptor beta chains originate from one sample sequenced in a study of response to subunit inactivated influenza vaccine. One entry per CDR3 protein results from TCRdb running MiXCR on the RT-PCR reads. Among around 650,000 distinct CDR3 sequences listed, approximately 14% were seen once. Specimen: PBMCs from blood, collected approximately 13 days after vaccination. These receptors all stem from a man aged 50 or older who received an inactivated influenza vaccine.

In its sample, this clonotype was seen a few times. The rearrangement joins TRBV7-9 to TRBJ1-1, with D perhaps TRBD1 (6 bases). This CDR3 comprises 13 residues. In germline, CDR1 is SEHNR, CDR2 FQNEAQ (reference sequence). Trimming removed 4 bases from V and 5 bases from J, with 11 bases in between. In DNA, the CDR3 is TGTGCCAGCAGCTCAGGGGATTGGACTGAAGCTTTCTTT. Amino acid sequence: CASSSGDWTEAFF. Full variable domain (outside the CDR3, taken from reference TRBV7-9 and TRBJ1-1): DTGVSQNPRHKITKRGQNVTFRCDPISEHNRLYWYRQTLGQGPEFLTYFQNEAQLEKSRLLSDRFSAERPKGSFSTLEIQRTEQGDSAMYLCASSSGDWTEAFFGQGTRLTVV.

Only a few counts were recorded for this clonotype. The chain employs TRBV5-1 and TRBJ2-1, with 7 bases lining up with TRBD1. The CDR3 is 15 amino acids. After removal of 0 bases from V and 8 bases from J, the junction contained 8 bases not matched to a gene. The germline gives CDR1 SGHRS, CDR2 YFSETQ. The CDR3 loop reads CASSLGQGKYHEQFF. The CDR3 DNA reads TGCGCCAGCAGCTTGGGACAGGGAAAGTACCATGAGCAGTTCTTC. Variable domain in full (rest from reference TRBV5-1 and TRBJ2-1): KAGVTQTPRYLIKTRGQQVTLSCSPISGHRSVSWYQQTPGQGLQFLFEYFSETQRNKGNFPGRFSGRQFSNSRSEMNVSTLELGDSALYLCASSLGQGKYHEQFFGPGTRLTVL.

This clonotype was found a few times. The chain couples TRBV29-1 to TRBJ2-1; maybe TRBD1 (6 bases). Germline loops: CDR1 SQVTM, CDR2 ANQGSEA. The CDR3 totals 14 residues. V shed 7 bases and J shed 2 bases, with 15 bases lying between them. DNA for the CDR3: TGCAGCGCCGGGACATCCGGCACCTACAATGAGCAGTTCTTC. This sequence encodes CSAGTSGTYNEQFF.

This clonotype has a count of ten or more. This chain connects TRBV5-1 to TRBJ2-7; unclear D gene. Germline V gives CDR1 SGHRS, CDR2 YFSETQ. There are 14 residues in the CDR3. V lost 0 bases and J 6 bases, leaving 13 bases between the germline ends. As DNA, the CDR3 is TGCGCCAGCAGCTTGGGGCAGTTCAAGTCCGAGCAGTACTTC. It is translated as CASSLGQFKSEQYF.

This chain uses TRBV4-1 with TRBJ2-5; 15 nucleotides agree with TRBD2. The trim removed 2 bases at V and 5 bases at J, leaving 6 bases unmatched. In germline, CDR1 is MGHRA, CDR2 YSYEKL. This CDR3 has 17 residues. Here the CDR3 DNA reads TGCGCCAGCAGCCAAATGGGACTAGCGGGGGGAGGGGAGACCCAGTACTTC. As protein: CASSQMGLAGGGETQYF.

The chain combines TRBV7-6 with TRBJ2-1; 9 bases agree with TRBD2. The V gene's germline CDR1 is SGHVS and CDR2 FNYEAQ. The length of the CDR3 is 15 residues. The V and J ends lost 5 bases and 4 bases, in that order; junction bases with no gene match: 6. This CDR3 is CASSQSGGIYNEQFF. The CDR3 DNA follows: TGTGCCAGCAGCCAAAGCGGGGGGATATACAATGAGCAGTTCTTC.

CDR3 nucleotide sequence: TGCGCCAGCAGCTTCGACGTCGGGGAGCTGTTTTTT. This gives the protein CASSFDVGELFF. The V call is TRBV5-1, the J call TRBJ2-2; D unclear. Germline lookup yields CDR1 SGHRS and CDR2 YFSETQ. This CDR3 spans 12 amino acids. V dropped 2 bases and J dropped 7 bases, with 6 bases sitting between them. Complete variable domain (other parts from reference TRBV5-1 and TRBJ2-2): KAGVTQTPRYLIKTRGQQVTLSCSPISGHRSVSWYQQTPGQGLQFLFEYFSETQRNKGNFPGRFSGRQFSNSRSEMNVSTLELGDSALYLCASSFDVGELFFGEGSRLTVL.

This clonotype was counted a few times. V is TRBV29-1 and J is TRBJ2-1; the match to TRBD2 covers 7 bases. Trimming took 3 bases from V and 8 from J; bases not matched to a gene: 7. The CDR3 contains 13 residues. Germline V gene lookup returns CDR1 SQVTM and CDR2 ANQGSEA. CDR3 nucleotides: TGCAGCGTTGATATTAGCGGGCCCCATGAGCAGTTCTTC. Amino acid sequence: CSVDISGPHEQFF.

This clonotype was counted a few times. The chain recombines TRBV28 with TRBJ2-5; 12 bases align to TRBD2. The CDR3 runs to 15 residues. J gave up 2 bases and V 3 bases, and 1 base lay outside the gene matches. The V gene's germline CDR1 is MDHEN and CDR2 SYDVKM. CDR3 amino acids: CASSFGLAGQETQYF. DNA for the CDR3: TGTGCCAGCAGTTTTGGACTAGCGGGGCAAGAGACCCAGTACTTC.

The gene calls are TRBV24-1 and TRBJ1-2, with no clear D. Trimming took 7 bases from V and 6 from J, leaving 14 bases between them. Germline-derived CDR1 and CDR2 are KGHDR and SFDVKD. The CDR3 has 13 residues. As DNA, the CDR3 is TGTGCCACCAGCGCCGGGAGCGCGGATGGCTACACCTTC. It translates to CATSAGSADGYTF.

In this sample, this clonotype turned up many times. This rearrangement joins TRBV11-1 to TRBJ2-1; 9 bases are a match to TRBD2. Germline values: CDR1 SGHAT, CDR2 FQDESV (reference sequence). This CDR3 has 20 residues. V trimming: 1 base; J trimming: 8 bases; junction bases outside the gene matches: 21. The CDR3 protein is CASSLVVAGDYDRVGHEQFF. As DNA, the CDR3 is TGTGCCAGCAGCTTAGTGGTAGCGGGGGACTACGACCGCGTGGGTCATGAGCAGTTCTTC.

The rearrangement links TRBV4-1 to TRBJ2-3; 9 positions match TRBD2. There are 18 residues in the CDR3. Germline assignment: CDR1 MGHRA and CDR2 YSYEKL. Germline trimming cut 1 base from V and 5 bases from J; bases unmatched to any gene: 13. The chain's CDR3 is CASSQGPLAGGPKDTQYF. The CDR3 DNA sequence: TGCGCCAGCAGCCAAGGGCCCCTGGCGGGGGGGCCAAAAGATACGCAGTATTTT.

The chain has TRBV6-2 or TRBV6-3 and TRBJ1-5; D is uncertain. V was cut by 0 bases and J by 5 bases, with 14 bases left in between. The CDR3 length is 16 residues. Germline CDR1 is MNHEY and CDR2 is SVGEGT. The CDR3 nucleotides are TGTGCCAGCAGTTACTCGGCAGGACTATCCCATCAGCCCCAGCATTTT. Translating it yields CASSYSAGLSHQPQHF.

This clonotype was counted between two and nine times. The chain carries TRBV7-2 and TRBJ2-3; 8 nucleotides agree with TRBD1. V lost 2 bases to trimming and J lost 6 bases; unmatched junction nucleotides: 7. CDR1 is SGHTA, CDR2 FQGNSA, per germline. This CDR3 has 15 residues. The CDR3 here is CASSLMQGALDTQYF. The CDR3 DNA reads TGTGCCAGCAGCTTAATGCAGGGGGCGCTTGATACGCAGTATTTT.

The chain uses TRBV18 and TRBJ2-7; 7 positions match TRBD1. V lost 0 bases, J lost 5 bases, and 7 bases stayed unmatched. The CDR3 has 15 amino acids. The germline V gene has CDR1 KGHSH and CDR2 LQKENI. The CDR3 DNA reads TGTGCCAGCTCACCACCGGGGAAAGGGGGCCACGAGCAGTACTTC. Translated, it gives CASSPPGKGGHEQYF. The entire variable domain, with the rest obtained from reference TRBV18 and TRBJ2-7, is as follows: NAGVMQNPRHLVRRRGQEARLRCSPMKGHSHVYWYRQLPEEGLKFMVYLQKENIIDESGMPKERFSAEFPKEGPSILRIQQVVRGDSAAYFCASSPPGKGGHEQYFGPGTRLTVT.

In this sample, this clonotype turned up a few times. CDR3 DNA: TGTGCCAGCAACACCGGGGCTACTAGTTTCGATGAGCAGTTCTTC. Its translation is CASNTGATSFDEQFF. The genes are TRBV6-2 or TRBV6-3 and TRBJ2-1; D is tentatively TRBD1 or TRBD2 (5 bases each). Trimming removed 7 bases from V and 8 bases from J, with 21 bases in between. Germline-derived CDR1 and CDR2 are MNHEY and SVGEGT. The CDR3 consists of 15 residues.

This sequence joins TRBV6-2 or TRBV6-3 and TRBJ2-1, with D perhaps TRBD1 or TRBD2 (5 bases each). Trimming took 2 bases from V and 5 from J, leaving 7 bases between them. The CDR3 is made up of 13 amino acids. Germline values: CDR1 MNHEY, CDR2 SVGEGT. CDR3 sequence: CASSYGTDNEQFF. CDR3 bases: TGTGCCAGCAGTTACGGGACGGACAATGAGCAGTTCTTC.

A few counts support this clonotype. The chain recombines TRBV9 with TRBJ2-2; D possibly corresponds to TRBD2 (5 bases). Germline V gene lookup returns CDR1 SGDLS and CDR2 YYNGEE. V shed 1 base and J shed 3 bases, with 13 bases lying between them. There are 16 residues in the CDR3. In DNA, the CDR3 is TGTGCCAGCAGCGTACATCTAGCCCCGGACACCGGGGAGCTGTTTTTT. Translation gives CASSVHLAPDTGELFF.

There are many counts of this clonotype. One end of the junction fails to match germline, which may point to a read error. The V and J genes are TRBV7-3 and TRBJ2-1; a weak D match, TRBD2 (6 bases). Germline V gene lookup returns CDR1 SGHTA and CDR2 FQGTGA. This CDR3 has 15 residues. DNA for the CDR3: TGTGCCAGCGCCGGCCAGGGAGGATCCTCCAATGAGCAGTTCTTC. This codes for CASAGQGGSSNEQFF. Supplemented by reference TRBV7-3 and TRBJ2-1, the full variable domain reads GAGVSQTPSNKVTEKGKYVELRCDPISGHTALYWYRQSLGQGPEFLIYFQGTGAADDSGLPNDRFFAVRPEGSVSTLKIQRTERGDSAVYLCASAGQGGSSNEQFFGPGTRLTVL.

This chain links TRBV6-1 with TRBJ1-3, with a possible D match to TRBD1 (5 bases). The V gene's germline CDR1 is MNHNS and CDR2 SASEGT. Deletions cut 9 bases from V and 3 bases from J, with 15 bases between. CDR3 length: 14 amino acids. The CDR3 nucleotides are TGTGCCAGTGGGGGTGCGGGTCATGGAAACACCATATATTTT. This translates into CASGGAGHGNTIYF.

A few counts support this clonotype. The chain has TRBV12-3 or TRBV12-4 and TRBJ2-1, with a possible D match to TRBD2 (5 bases). Trimming took 6 bases from V and 5 from J, leaving 8 bases between them. This CDR3 has 12 residues. The chain's CDR3 is CASSDYNNEQFF. CDR3 nucleotide sequence: TGTGCCAGCAGCGACTATAACAATGAGCAGTTCTTC.

The chain employs TRBV7-6 and TRBJ1-5, with D possibly matching TRBD1 (5 bases). This CDR3 region has 15 residues. Trimming took 0 bases from V and 6 from J, leaving 12 bases between them. CDR1 is SGHVS and CDR2 is FNYEAQ in the germline V gene. The CDR3 protein is CASSLALGVGQPQHF. CDR3 nucleotides: TGTGCCAGCAGCTTAGCGCTAGGGGTAGGTCAGCCCCAGCATTTT.

The rearrangement joins TRBV11-2 to TRBJ1-1; D gene uncertain. The CDR3 consists of 16 residues. The ends were cut back, 1 base at V and 1 base at J, with 13 bases in the middle. CDR1 and CDR2 from the germline V gene are SGHAT and FQNNGV. CDR3 sequence (DNA): TGTGCCAGCAGCTTAGGGAAGACAATTCGGAACACTGAAGCTTTCTTT. It specifies CASSLGKTIRNTEAFF.

This clonotype was seen a handful of times. CDR3 protein: CASSWEVGNEQFF. The CDR3 DNA reads as TGTGCCAGCAGCTGGGAGGTAGGCAATGAGCAGTTCTTC. The chain recombines TRBV7-9 with TRBJ2-1, with D perhaps matching TRBD2 (6 bases). V shed 4 bases and J shed 6 bases, with 10 bases lying between them. The CDR3 consists of 13 residues. The germline gives CDR1 SEHNR, CDR2 FQNEAQ (reference sequence). The full variable domain, completed using reference TRBV7-9 and TRBJ2-1, is DTGVSQNPRHKITKRGQNVTFRCDPISEHNRLYWYRQTLGQGPEFLTYFQNEAQLEKSRLLSDRFSAERPKGSFSTLEIQRTEQGDSAMYLCASSWEVGNEQFFGPGTRLTVL.

This clonotype was recorded a few times. The J gene is TRBJ2-4, the V gene TRBV28; the match to TRBD1 covers 8 bases. The length of the CDR3 is 17 residues. Germline V CDR1 and CDR2: MDHEN, SYDVKM. V lost 1 base to trimming and J lost 1 base; unmatched junction nucleotides: 6. CDR3 region: CASSLLRTGRAKNIQYF. CDR3 nucleotide sequence: TGTGCCAGCAGTTTATTAAGGACAGGGAGGGCCAAAAACATTCAGTACTTC.

This chain connects TRBV7-2 to TRBJ1-6; D is possibly TRBD1 (5 bases). V was cut by 7 bases and J by 10 bases, with 14 bases left in between. Germline assignment: CDR1 SGHTA and CDR2 FQGNSA. The CDR3 is 13 amino acids. CDR3 sequence: CASTPGLGSPLHF. CDR3 coding DNA: TGTGCCAGCACCCCAGGGCTTGGCTCACCCCTCCACTTT.